The sequence of this T cell receptor (beta chain) was determined in a study of T cell clones after liver transplantation. Study details: TCRbeta sequencing after a pre-transplant mixed lymphocyte reaction identified graft-donor-reactive clones, later tracked in post-transplant blood. Three of the eight recipients were HCV-positive; the rest had non-autoimmune, non-viral transplant indications.

Broader study findings: A larger donor-reactive than third-party decline suggested partial antigen-specific deletion.

Trimming left V 7 bases short and J 2 bases short, with 9 bases between. The CDR3 consists of 14 residues. Germline loops: CDR1 LNHDA, CDR2 SQIVND (reference sequence). Libraries were prepared by immunoSEQ multiplex PCR; TCRdb keeps only in-frame clonotypes and omits some of them. In the table there are about 60,000 clones, 71% of which are singletons. Remarks on this clone: What it recognizes is unknown.

Unstimulated PBMCs were sorted into CD3+CD4+ and CD3+CD8+ populations. The origin of this receptor is a human donor who received a liver transplant. V gene TRBV19 combines with J gene TRBJ2-6; possibly TRBD1 for D (5 bases). Specimen: CD4+ T cells from blood, collected before liver transplant. CDR3 in DNA: TGTGCCAGTACTAAAGGGGCTGGGGCCAACGTCCTGACTTTC. This gives the protein CASTKGAGANVLTF.